Sequencing of this T cell receptor (beta chain) was carried out in a study of STAT3 mutations in large granular lymphocyte leukemia. Study-wide context: Among longitudinally sequenced T-LGLL patients, roughly half had canonical activating STAT3 mutations detected. Study outcomes and limitations: Every T-LGLL patient had at least one immunodominant TCRbeta clonotype. In several patients, dominant TCR clone burden exceeded STAT3 mutant burden.

Points on this clone: The antigen remains undetermined.

Germline-derived CDR1 and CDR2 are SGHNT and YYREEE (reference sequence). V trimming: 5 bases; J trimming: 2 bases; junction bases outside the gene matches: 8. CDR3 length equals 16 residues. Profiling relied on immunoSEQ multiplex PCR, and the TCRdb table lists in-frame clones only, not all of them. The table records around 39,000 clones, about 88% of them present only once. The sample taken for sequencing was PBMCs. The V gene is TRBV5-4, the J gene TRBJ2-5; 11 bases are shared with TRBD1. The receptor comes from a human donor with T large granular lymphocyte leukemia. Some clones in this sample may be carry-over from other donors' samples. As DNA, the CDR3 is TGTGCCAGCAGGCGTGGGGGGGACAGGGGGCAAGAGACCCAGTACTTC. Amino acids: CASRRGGDRGQETQYF.